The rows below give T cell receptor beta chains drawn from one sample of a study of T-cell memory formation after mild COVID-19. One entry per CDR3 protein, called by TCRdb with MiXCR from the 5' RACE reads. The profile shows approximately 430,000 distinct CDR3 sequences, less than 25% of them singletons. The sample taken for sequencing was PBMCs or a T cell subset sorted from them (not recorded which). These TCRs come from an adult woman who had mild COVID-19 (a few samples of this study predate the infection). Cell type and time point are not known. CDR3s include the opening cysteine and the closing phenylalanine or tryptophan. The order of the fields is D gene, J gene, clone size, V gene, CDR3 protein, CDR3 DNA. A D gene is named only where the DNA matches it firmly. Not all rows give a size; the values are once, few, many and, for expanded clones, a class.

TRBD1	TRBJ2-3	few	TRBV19	CASSQLGQGRTDTQYF	TGTGCCAGTAGCCAACTAGGACAGGGCCGCACAGATACGCAGTATTTT
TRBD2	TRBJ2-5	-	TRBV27	CASSFLAGGQETQYF	TGTGCCAGCAGTTTCCTAGCGGGGGGTCAAGAGACCCAGTACTTC
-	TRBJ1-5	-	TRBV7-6	CASSLEMNQPQHF	TGTGCCAGCAGCTTAGAAATGAACCAGCCCCAGCATTTT
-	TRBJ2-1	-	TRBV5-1	CASSPSDITYNEQFF	TGCGCCAGCAGCCCATCTGACATAACCTACAATGAGCAGTTCTTC
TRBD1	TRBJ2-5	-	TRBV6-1	CASNRQGQETQYF	TGTGCCAGCAACCGACAGGGCCAAGAGACCCAGTACTTC
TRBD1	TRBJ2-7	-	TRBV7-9	CASSSPTGESYEQYF	TGTGCCAGCAGCTCCCCGACAGGGGAATCCTACGAGCAGTACTTC
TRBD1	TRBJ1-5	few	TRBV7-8	CASSMGQGENQPQHF	TGTGCCAGCAGCATGGGACAGGGGGAGAATCAGCCCCAGCATTTT
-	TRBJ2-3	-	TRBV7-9	CASSYAPRLPDTQYF	TGTGCCAGCAGCTACGCGCCGAGACTCCCAGATACGCAGTATTTT
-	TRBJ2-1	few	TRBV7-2	CASSLGQIEQFF	TGTGCCAGCAGCTTAGGACAGATTGAGCAGTTCTTC
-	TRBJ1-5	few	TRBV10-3	CAISDGFNQPQHF	TGTGCCATCAGTGACGGATTCAATCAGCCCCAGCATTTT
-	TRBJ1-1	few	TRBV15	CATSRDVNTEAFF	TGTGCCACCAGCAGAGATGTGAACACTGAAGCTTTCTTT
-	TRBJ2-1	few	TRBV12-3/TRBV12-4	CASGSGPYNEQFF	TGTGCCAGCGGATCGGGACCCTACAATGAGCAGTTCTTC